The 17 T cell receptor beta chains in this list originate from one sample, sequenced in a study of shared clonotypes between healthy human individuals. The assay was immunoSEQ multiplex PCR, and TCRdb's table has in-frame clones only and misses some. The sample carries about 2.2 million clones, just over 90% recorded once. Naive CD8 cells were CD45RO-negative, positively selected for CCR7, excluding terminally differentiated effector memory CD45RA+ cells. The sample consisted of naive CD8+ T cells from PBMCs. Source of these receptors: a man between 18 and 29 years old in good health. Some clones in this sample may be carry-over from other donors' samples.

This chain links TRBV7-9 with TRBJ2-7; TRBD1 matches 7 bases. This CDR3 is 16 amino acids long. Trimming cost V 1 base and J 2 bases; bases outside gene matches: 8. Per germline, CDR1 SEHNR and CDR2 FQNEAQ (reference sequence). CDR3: CASSLVPWDRAYEQYF. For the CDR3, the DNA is TGTGCCAGCAGCTTAGTCCCATGGGACAGAGCCTACGAGCAGTACTTC.

The CDR3 nucleotides read TGCGCCAGCCGTGTGAGGGACAGGGTGACGCATGAGCAGTTCTTC. Translation: CASRVRDRVTHEQFF. The rearrangement joins TRBV5-1 to TRBJ2-1; 9 positions agree with TRBD1. V was pared by 7 bases and J by 8 bases, with 13 bases of the junction left unmatched. The CDR3 is made up of 15 amino acids. Germline V gene lookup returns CDR1 SGHRS and CDR2 YFSETQ.

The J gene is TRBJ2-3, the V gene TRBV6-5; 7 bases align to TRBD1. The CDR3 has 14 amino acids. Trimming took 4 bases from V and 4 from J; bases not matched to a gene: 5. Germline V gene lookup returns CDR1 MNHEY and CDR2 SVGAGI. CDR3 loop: CASSSRQGADTQYF. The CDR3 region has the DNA TGTGCCAGCAGTTCACGCCAGGGGGCAGATACGCAGTATTTT.

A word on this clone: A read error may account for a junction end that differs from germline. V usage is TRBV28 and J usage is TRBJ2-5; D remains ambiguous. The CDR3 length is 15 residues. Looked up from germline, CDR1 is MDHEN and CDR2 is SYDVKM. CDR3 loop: CASSLWTDGGETQYF. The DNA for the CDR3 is TGTGCCAGCAGTCTATGGACCGACGGTGGAGAGACCCAGTACTTC.

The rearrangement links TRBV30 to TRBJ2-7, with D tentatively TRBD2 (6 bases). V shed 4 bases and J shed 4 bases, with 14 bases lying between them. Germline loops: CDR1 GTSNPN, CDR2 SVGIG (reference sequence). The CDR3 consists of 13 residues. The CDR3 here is CAWTIGGTYEQYF. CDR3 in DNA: TGTGCCTGGACCATTGGGGGGACGTACGAGCAGTACTTC. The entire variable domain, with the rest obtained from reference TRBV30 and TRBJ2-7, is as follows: SQTIHQWPATLVQPVGSPLSLECTVEGTSNPNLYWYRQAAGRGLQLLFYSVGIGQISSEVPQNLSASRPQDRQFILSSKKLLLSDSGFYLCAWTIGGTYEQYFGPGTRLTVT.

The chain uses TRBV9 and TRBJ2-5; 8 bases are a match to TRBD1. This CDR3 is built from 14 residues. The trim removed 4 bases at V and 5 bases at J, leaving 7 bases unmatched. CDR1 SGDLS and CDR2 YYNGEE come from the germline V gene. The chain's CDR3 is CASSIGQGGETQYF. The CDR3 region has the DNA TGTGCCAGCAGCATCGGACAGGGCGGCGAGACCCAGTACTTC.

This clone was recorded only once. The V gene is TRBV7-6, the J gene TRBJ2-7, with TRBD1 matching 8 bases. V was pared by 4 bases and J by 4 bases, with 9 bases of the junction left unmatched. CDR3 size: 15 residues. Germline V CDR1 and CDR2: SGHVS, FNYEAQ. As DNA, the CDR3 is TGTGCCAGCAGCTCGATTACAGGGGGTAGGTACGAGCAGTACTTC. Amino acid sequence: CASSSITGGRYEQYF.

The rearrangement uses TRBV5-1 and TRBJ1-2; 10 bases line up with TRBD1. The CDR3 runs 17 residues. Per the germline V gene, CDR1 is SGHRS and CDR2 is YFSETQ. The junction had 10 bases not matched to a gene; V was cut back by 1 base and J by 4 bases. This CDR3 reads CASSLRNPRDRGYGYTF. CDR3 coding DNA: TGCGCCAGCAGCTTGAGGAATCCTCGGGACAGGGGCTATGGCTACACCTTC.

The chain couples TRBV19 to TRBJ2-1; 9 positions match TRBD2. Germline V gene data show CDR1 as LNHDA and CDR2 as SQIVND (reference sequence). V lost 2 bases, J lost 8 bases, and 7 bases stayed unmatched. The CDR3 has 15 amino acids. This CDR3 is CASSISASGRHEQFF. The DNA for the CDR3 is TGTGCCAGTAGTATATCCGCCAGCGGGAGGCATGAGCAGTTCTTC.

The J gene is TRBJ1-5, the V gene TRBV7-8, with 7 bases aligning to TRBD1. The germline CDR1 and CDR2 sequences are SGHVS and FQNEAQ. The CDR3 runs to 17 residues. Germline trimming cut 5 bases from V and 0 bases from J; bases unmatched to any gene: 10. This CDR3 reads CASSSRQGGYSNQPQHF. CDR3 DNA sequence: TGTGCCAGCAGCAGTCGACAGGGCGGCTATAGCAATCAGCCCCAGCATTTT.

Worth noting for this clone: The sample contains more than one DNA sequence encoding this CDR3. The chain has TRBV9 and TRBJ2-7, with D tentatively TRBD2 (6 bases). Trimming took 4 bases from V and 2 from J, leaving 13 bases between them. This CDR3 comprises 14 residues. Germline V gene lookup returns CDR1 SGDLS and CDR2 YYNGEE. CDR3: CASSPGTFAYEQYF. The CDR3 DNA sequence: TGTGCCAGCAGCCCAGGGACTTTCGCCTACGAGCAGTACTTC.

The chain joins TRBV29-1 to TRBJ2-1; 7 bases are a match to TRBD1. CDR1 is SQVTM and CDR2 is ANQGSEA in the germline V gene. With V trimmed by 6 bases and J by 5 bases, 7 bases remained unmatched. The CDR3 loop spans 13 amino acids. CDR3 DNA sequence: TGCAGCGTCACCGGGACAGAGAACAATGAGCAGTTCTTC. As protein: CSVTGTENNEQFF.

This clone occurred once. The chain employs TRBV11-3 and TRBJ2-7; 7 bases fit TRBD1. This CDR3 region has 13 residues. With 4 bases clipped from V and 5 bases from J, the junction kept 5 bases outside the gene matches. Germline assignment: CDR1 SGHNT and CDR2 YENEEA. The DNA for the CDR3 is TGTGCCAGCAGCTCGACAGGGAACCACGAGCAGTACTTC. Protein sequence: CASSSTGNHEQYF. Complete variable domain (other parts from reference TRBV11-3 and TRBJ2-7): EAGVVQSPRYKIIEKKQPVAFWCNPISGHNTLYWYLQNLGQGPELLIRYENEEAVDDSQLPKDRFSAERLKGVDSTLKIQPAELGDSAVYLCASSSTGNHEQYFGPGTRLTVT.

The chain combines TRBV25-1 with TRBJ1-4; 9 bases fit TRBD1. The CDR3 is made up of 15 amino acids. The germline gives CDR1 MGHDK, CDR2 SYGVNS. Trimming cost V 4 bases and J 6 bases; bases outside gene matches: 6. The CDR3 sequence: CASSVQGAYDEKLFF. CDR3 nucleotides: TGTGCCAGCAGTGTACAGGGGGCGTACGATGAAAAACTGTTTTTT.

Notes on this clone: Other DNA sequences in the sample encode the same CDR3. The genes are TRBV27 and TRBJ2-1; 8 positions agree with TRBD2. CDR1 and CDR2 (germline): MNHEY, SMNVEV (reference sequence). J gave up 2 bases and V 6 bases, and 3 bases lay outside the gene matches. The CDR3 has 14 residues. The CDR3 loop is CASSPGLAYNEQFF. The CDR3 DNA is TGTGCCAGCAGCCCGGGACTAGCCTACAATGAGCAGTTCTTC.

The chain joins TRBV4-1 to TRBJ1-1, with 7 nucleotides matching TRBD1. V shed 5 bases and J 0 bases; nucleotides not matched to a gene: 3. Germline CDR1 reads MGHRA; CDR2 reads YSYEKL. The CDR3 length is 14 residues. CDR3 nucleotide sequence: TGCGCCAGCAGCTGGGACAGAATGAACACTGAAGCTTTCTTT. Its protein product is CASSWDRMNTEAFF.

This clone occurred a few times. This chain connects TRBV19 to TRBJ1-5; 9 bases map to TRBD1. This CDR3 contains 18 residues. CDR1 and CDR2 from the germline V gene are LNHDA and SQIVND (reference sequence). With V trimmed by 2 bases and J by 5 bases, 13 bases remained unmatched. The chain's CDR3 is CASSIPAGQGPGDQPQHF. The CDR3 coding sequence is TGTGCCAGTAGTATACCAGCGGGACAGGGCCCCGGTGATCAGCCCCAGCATTTT. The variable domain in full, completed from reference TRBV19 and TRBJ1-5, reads DGGITQSPKYLFRKEGQNVTLSCEQNLNHDAMYWYRQDPGQGLRLIYYSQIVNDFQKGDIAEGYSVSREKKESFPLTVTSAQKNPTAFYLCASSIPAGQGPGDQPQHFGDGTRLSIL.